The 21 T cell receptor beta chains presented below share a single source sample, sequenced in a study of blood T cell repertoires in COVID-19. This table comes from immunoSEQ multiplex PCR, and its TCRdb copy is limited to in-frame clones, with some not included. There are roughly 150,000 clones in the sample; about 80% occur only once, and 0.45% to 0.6% lies in the top ten. The specimen sequenced was peripheral blood. These receptors were taken from a man between 60 and 75 years old with acute or convalescent COVID-19.

The chain is built from TRBV27 and TRBJ2-7; 9 bases match TRBD1. Germline CDR1 and CDR2: MNHEY and SMNVEV (reference sequence). The CDR3 is made up of 15 amino acids. V was clipped by 5 bases and J by 5 bases; unmatched bases: 10. The CDR3 bases are TGTGCCAGCAGTCCCCACAGGGGGCGCACCGACGAGCAGTACTTC. This sequence encodes CASSPHRGRTDEQYF.

The gene calls are TRBV6-5 and TRBJ1-1; TRBD1 agrees at 7 bases. Germline-derived CDR1 and CDR2 are MNHEY and SVGAGI. V lost 6 bases to trimming and J lost 3 bases; unmatched junction nucleotides: 4. This CDR3 has 13 amino acids. The CDR3 loop reads CASSRDRYTEAFF. DNA of the CDR3: TGTGCCAGCAGCAGGGACAGATACACTGAAGCTTTCTTT.

The chain's CDR3 is CASRGDRNTEAFF. CDR3 sequence (DNA): TGTGCCAGCAGGGGTGACAGGAACACTGAAGCTTTCTTT. V is TRBV7-2 and J is TRBJ1-1, with a tentative D call TRBD1 (5 bases). V lost 6 bases and J lost 1, with 9 bases in between. CDR3 length: 13 amino acids. Germline loops: CDR1 SGHTA, CDR2 FQGNSA.

The rearrangement joins TRBV7-2 to TRBJ2-1; 9 bases are shared with TRBD2. The germline V gene has CDR1 SGHTA and CDR2 FQGNSA. V lost 5 bases to trimming and J lost 5 bases; unmatched junction nucleotides: 10. The CDR3 extends over 16 amino acids. The CDR3 bases are TGTGCCAGCAGCCTCCGGAGCGGGGGGACACACAATGAGCAGTTCTTC. Amino acid sequence: CASSLRSGGTHNEQFF.

V usage is TRBV18 and J usage is TRBJ2-3; TRBD1 might be the D (6 bases). CDR1 and CDR2 (germline): KGHSH, LQKENI. The CDR3 runs 15 residues. With 3 bases removed from V and 1 base from J, the gap between germline ends came to 11 bases. The CDR3, as DNA: TGTGCCAGCTCACCTGAACAGGGACGCACAGATACGCAGTATTTT. This translates into CASSPEQGRTDTQYF.

The J gene is TRBJ1-2, the V gene TRBV6-5; the D gene is possibly TRBD1 (6 bases). Trimming stripped 7 bases from V and 2 bases from J, with 11 bases between. From germline, CDR1 is MNHEY and CDR2 SVGAGI. The CDR3 loop spans 13 amino acids. The CDR3 spells CASTLGQNYGYTF. The CDR3 DNA reads TGTGCCAGCACCCTAGGACAGAACTATGGCTACACCTTC.

The rearrangement joins TRBV11-2 to TRBJ2-2, with 9 positions matching TRBD2. The CDR3 sequence is 15 residues long. J gave up 4 bases and V 5 bases, and 5 bases lay outside the gene matches. Germline assignment: CDR1 SGHAT and CDR2 FQNNGV. DNA of the CDR3: TGTGCCAGCAGCCCGGTAGCGGGAGCCACCGGGGAGCTGTTTTTT. This translates into CASSPVAGATGELFF. The full variable domain, with the rest looked up from reference TRBV11-2 and TRBJ2-2, is EAGVAQSPRYKIIEKRQSVAFWCNPISGHATLYWYQQILGQGPKLLIQFQNNGVVDDSQLPKDRFSAERLKGVDSTLKIQPAKLEDSAVYLCASSPVAGATGELFFGEGSRLTVL.

The rearrangement joins TRBV4-3 to TRBJ2-2; weak D call: TRBD2 (5 bases). CDR3 length: 15 amino acids. The germline V gene has CDR1 LGHNA and CDR2 YSLEER. V was cut by 0 bases and J by 6 bases, with 11 bases left in between. CDR3 sequence reads: CASSQERVVAGELFF. CDR3 DNA: TGCGCCAGCAGCCAAGAGAGGGTAGTCGCCGGGGAGCTGTTTTTT.

This chain joins TRBV30 and TRBJ2-3; D is possibly TRBD2 (5 bases). This CDR3 contains 10 residues. Per germline, CDR1 GTSNPN and CDR2 SVGIG (reference sequence). The V end was cut by 0 bases, the J end by 14 bases, with 9 bases between. The CDR3 loop reads CAWSVGVVYF. DNA for the CDR3: TGTGCCTGGAGTGTCGGGGTCGTGTATTTT.

The chain has TRBV6-2 or TRBV6-3 and TRBJ2-7, with a weak D call TRBD1 (5 bases). Trimming removed 6 bases from V and 0 bases from J, with 21 bases in between. CDR1 MNHEY and CDR2 SVGEGT come from the germline V gene. This CDR3 region has 17 residues. As DNA, the CDR3 is TGTGCCAGCAGCGACCGGCAGGGTGGACGGGCCTCCTACGAGCAGTACTTC. It is translated as CASSDRQGGRASYEQYF.

This clone came up a few times. The rearrangement uses TRBV18 and TRBJ2-2; 7 nucleotides match TRBD2. The CDR3 has 14 amino acids. V was pared by 5 bases and J by 2 bases, with 2 bases of the junction left unmatched. Germline V gene data show CDR1 as KGHSH and CDR2 as LQKENI. CDR3 coding DNA: TGTGCCAGCTCAGCTAGCGGAAACACCGGGGAGCTGTTTTTT. Its translation: CASSASGNTGELFF.

CDR3 nucleotide sequence: TGTGCCAGCAGCCTAGGGAGAGGATCACCCCTCCACTTT. Translated: CASSLGRGSPLHF. The rearrangement links TRBV11-3 to TRBJ1-6; no reliable D call. The V and J ends lost 5 bases and 10 bases respectively, with 12 bases between them. The germline V gene encodes CDR1 SGHNT and CDR2 YENEEA. The CDR3 consists of 13 residues.

The V call is TRBV15, the J call TRBJ2-1; TRBD2 aligns across 11 bases. J lost 0 bases, V lost 0 bases, and 13 bases had no gene match. This CDR3 contains 21 residues. In germline, CDR1 is LNHNV, CDR2 YYDKDF (reference sequence). CDR3 sequence (DNA): TGTGCCACCAGCAGAGATAGTGGTCTAGCGGGAGGAAAAAACTCCTACAATGAGCAGTTCTTC. Translation: CATSRDSGLAGGKNSYNEQFF.

This clone was seen just once. CDR3 amino acids: CASSPLGRSNSPLHF. The CDR3 nucleotides are TGTGCCAGCAGCCCCCTTGGGAGGAGTAATTCACCCCTCCACTTT. This chain links TRBV16 with TRBJ1-6; D remains ambiguous. CDR1 is KGHSY and CDR2 is FQNENV in the germline V gene. The germline V and J ends were trimmed by 4 bases and 6 bases, with 13 bases remaining between them. CDR3 length: 15 residues.

This chain links TRBV19 with TRBJ2-6; D not resolved. This CDR3 contains 16 residues. The germline V gene has CDR1 LNHDA and CDR2 SQIVND (reference sequence). Trimming cost V 1 base and J 1 base, with 8 bases left between them. The CDR3 sequence is CASSIAQASGANVLTF. The CDR3 bases are TGTGCCAGTAGTATAGCTCAGGCATCTGGGGCCAACGTCCTGACTTTC.

The V call is TRBV6-6, the J call TRBJ2-7; D is ambiguous. This CDR3 spans 13 amino acids. Looked up from germline, CDR1 is MNHNY and CDR2 is SVGAGI (reference sequence). V was pared by 2 bases and J by 1 base, with 6 bases between. CDR3 in DNA: TGTGCCAGCAGTTACGGTACTTCCTACGAGCAGTACTTC. Its translation: CASSYGTSYEQYF.

The chain combines TRBV14 with TRBJ2-3; 9 bases match TRBD1. Trimming removed 4 bases from V and 5 bases from J; junction bases left unmatched: 13. There are 17 residues in the CDR3. CDR1 and CDR2 from the germline V gene are SGHDN and FVKESK. CDR3 region: CASSPLTGGIKQDTQYF. The CDR3 DNA reads as TGTGCCAGCAGCCCACTGACAGGGGGAATAAAACAAGATACGCAGTATTTT.

This sequence joins TRBV12-5 and TRBJ2-5, with TRBD2 identical over 9 bases. Germline V lookup: CDR1 LGHNT, CDR2 FRNRAP. The CDR3 is made up of 18 amino acids. Trimming took 4 bases from V and 4 from J; bases not matched to a gene: 16. The CDR3 sequence: CASGSGLVSGRSVETQYF. For the CDR3, the DNA is TGTGCTAGTGGTTCGGGGTTAGTTAGCGGGAGATCAGTAGAGACCCAGTACTTC.

This chain links TRBV11-2 with TRBJ2-5; the match to TRBD1 covers 12 bases. The germline gives CDR1 SGHAT, CDR2 FQNNGV. Trimming removed 5 bases from V and 5 bases from J; junction bases left unmatched: 6. CDR3 length: 15 amino acids. Here the CDR3 DNA reads TGTGCCAGCAGCCGCGGGACAGGGGGCCAGGAGACCCAGTACTTC. As protein: CASSRGTGGQETQYF.

The chain is built from TRBV5-4 and TRBJ1-5; TRBD1 aligns across 10 bases. Germline CDR1 and CDR2: SGHNT and YYREEE (reference sequence). V dropped 4 bases and J dropped 4; count of bases not matched to a gene: 14. The CDR3 spans 18 residues. The CDR3 is CASSPGTGENVVNQPQHF. The CDR3 coding sequence is TGTGCCAGCAGCCCGGGGACAGGGGAGAATGTAGTTAATCAGCCCCAGCATTTT.

The chain is built from TRBV6-6 and TRBJ1-4; D is possibly TRBD1 (6 bases). Germline loops: CDR1 MNHNY, CDR2 SVGAGI (reference sequence). Trimming cost V 5 bases and J 0 bases, with 10 bases left between them. The CDR3 totals 15 residues. The CDR3 DNA is TGTGCCAGCAGTGGGACAAGGACAACTAATGAAAAACTGTTTTTT. This translates into CASSGTRTTNEKLFF.